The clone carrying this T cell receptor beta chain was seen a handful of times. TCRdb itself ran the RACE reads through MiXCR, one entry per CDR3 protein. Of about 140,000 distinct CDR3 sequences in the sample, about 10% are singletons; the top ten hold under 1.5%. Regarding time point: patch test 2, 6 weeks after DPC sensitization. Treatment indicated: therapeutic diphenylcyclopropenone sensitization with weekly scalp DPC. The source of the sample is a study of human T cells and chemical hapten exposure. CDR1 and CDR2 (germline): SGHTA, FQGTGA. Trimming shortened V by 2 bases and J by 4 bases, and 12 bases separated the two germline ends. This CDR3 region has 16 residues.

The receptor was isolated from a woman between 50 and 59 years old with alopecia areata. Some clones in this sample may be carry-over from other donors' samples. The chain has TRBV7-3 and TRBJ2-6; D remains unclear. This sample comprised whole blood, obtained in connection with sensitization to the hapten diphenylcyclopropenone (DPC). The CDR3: CASSLDAAAGANVLTF. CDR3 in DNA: TGTGCCAGCAGCTTAGATGCAGCAGCCGGGGCCAACGTCCTGACTTTC. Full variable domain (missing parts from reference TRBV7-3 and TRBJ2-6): GAGVSQTPSNKVTEKGKYVELRCDPISGHTALYWYRQSLGQGPEFLIYFQGTGAADDSGLPNDRFFAVRPEGSVSTLKIQRTERGDSAVYLCASSLDAAAGANVLTFGAGSRLTVL.